Listed below are T cell receptor beta chains from one sample, sequenced in a study of shared clonotypes between healthy human individuals. TCRdb keeps only in-frame clones here, not all; method: immunoSEQ multiplex PCR. The sample consists of about 2,500,000 clones, over 85% of them appearing once. The sequencing sample was made of naive CD4+ T cells sorted from blood. These receptors came from a man younger than 35 in good health. CDR3s leave out the opening cysteine and the closing phenylalanine or tryptophan. The D gene is left open where the match is weak. Not all rows give a size; the values are once, few, many and, for expanded clones, a class.

j_gene | v_gene | d_gene | abundance | len | CDR3aa
TRBJ1-4 | TRBV2 | - | few | 12 | ASSERQSNEKLF
TRBJ2-7 | TRBV14 | - | - | 11 | ASSQNWYYEQY
TRBJ2-5 | TRBV2 | - | - | 12 | ASILPLGGETQY
TRBJ2-1 | TRBV6-1 | TRBD2 | - | 14 | ASGGRSGGSYNEQF
TRBJ1-5 | TRBV6-5 | TRBD1 | - | 13 | ASRTDRGAYQPQH
TRBJ1-5 | TRBV10-2 | - | - | 10 | ASGQDNQPQH
TRBJ2-1 | TRBV5-1 | - | - | 14 | ASSLLSMGGPTEQF
TRBJ2-7 | TRBV10-3 | - | - | 10 | AIAGPPYEQY
TRBJ2-7 | TRBV11-1 | TRBD1 | once | 11 | ASRRTGVYEQY
TRBJ2-5 | TRBV5-5 | TRBD2 | - | 13 | ASRVLANLQETQY
TRBJ1-4 | TRBV9 | - | - | 12 | ASSVDHGNEKLF
TRBJ2-7 | TRBV2 | - | - | 9 | ASSESHEQY
TRBJ1-5 | TRBV6-5 | TRBD1 | - | 13 | ASRPDRGSNQPQH
TRBJ2-3 | TRBV7-2 | - | - | 14 | ASSLEGGRGTDTQY
TRBJ2-7 | TRBV10-3 | - | - | 12 | AITKDSGSYEQY
TRBJ2-2 | TRBV27 | TRBD2 | - | 15 | ASSLSSGGGKTGELF
TRBJ2-7 | TRBV7-2 | TRBD1 | - | 13 | ASSPRDRLPYEQY
TRBJ1-2 | TRBV30 | TRBD1 | once | 12 | AWRGTGVFWGYT
TRBJ1-4 | TRBV5-4 | - | - | 12 | ASSLPGRVEKLF
TRBJ2-1 | TRBV9 | - | - | 15 | ASSAGVVEGSYNEQF
TRBJ2-1 | TRBV2 | TRBD2 | - | 13 | ASSSKRGGYNEQF
TRBJ2-5 | TRBV5-4 | - | - | 11 | ASSLGRGETQY
TRBJ1-1 | TRBV5-1 | - | - | 11 | ASRAPGITEAF
TRBJ2-1 | TRBV7-2 | TRBD1 | - | 14 | ASSSNPGQRYNEQF
TRBJ2-2 | TRBV5-4 | - | - | 14 | ASSSGDPPGAGELF
TRBJ2-5 | TRBV18 | - | - | 12 | ASSPSTSQETQY
TRBJ2-7 | TRBV29-1 | TRBD1 | - | 12 | SVLDRSGSYEQY
TRBJ1-5 | TRBV7-2 | - | - | 11 | ASSLGTPQPQH
TRBJ1-6 | TRBV5-1 | TRBD1 | - | 14 | ASSLGQGRGGSPLH
TRBJ2-1 | TRBV7-2 | TRBD2 | - | 13 | ASSRGAGVQGEQF
TRBJ2-3 | TRBV18 | - | - | 11 | ASSPGAGDTQY